The TCR beta chain under discussion was sequenced for a study of cytotoxic CD8 clonotypes in ibrutinib-treated CLL. About the study: Response samples followed a median about 11 months of treatment, range 6 to 36.

Library input was roughly 1.8 micrograms of DNA from cryopreserved PBMCs. V shed 5 bases and J 3 bases; nucleotides not matched to a gene: 19. The CDR3 runs 19 residues. Germline V lookup: CDR1 SGHTA, CDR2 FQGNSA. This clone has only a few counts. Its antigen is unknown. The study's findings and limits: T-cell clonality at baseline went above that of age-matched healthy donors and rose and fell with circulating CD8+ T-cell counts. Stable or contracted on treatment, public clonotypes were also uncommon.

Data came from immunoSEQ multiplex PCR; TCRdb stores just in-frame clones and leaves some out. The data show fewer than 75,000 clones, less than 75% seen once. This receptor was taken from a human donor with chronic lymphocytic leukemia. The sequencing used PBMCs, collected after 12 months of ibrutinib treatment. V gene TRBV7-2 combines with J gene TRBJ2-7; 10 nucleotides align to TRBD2. CDR3 bases: TGTGCCAGCAGCCTATCCGCGGGGCTAGCGGGAGCCCCGAACTACGAGCAGTACTTC. Its translation: CASSLSAGLAGAPNYEQYF.